Detailed here is one TCR beta chain. Sequencing used immunoSEQ multiplex PCR; TCRdb keeps in-frame clones, though not all of them. The data hold more than 60,000 clones, with 94% observed a single time. V shed 0 bases and J shed 8 bases, with 11 bases lying between them. CDR3 size: 12 residues. Germline CDR1 and CDR2: SQVTM and ANQGSEA. This entry is derived from a study of OX40 agonist ivuxolimab in advanced cancers. The clonotype was recovered from an adult with an advanced solid tumor such as melanoma, head and neck, liver or kidney cancer. Sequenced here: CD4+ or CD8+ T cells sorted from blood, sampled in a trial of the OX40 agonist ivuxolimab. The V call is TRBV29-1, the J call TRBJ2-7; a possible D gene is TRBD1 (5 bases). The CDR3 nucleotides are TGCAGCGTTGAAGATTCGCAGGGCAAGCAGTACTTC. The encoded protein is CSVEDSQGKQYF.